This passage covers 27 T cell receptor beta chains from one sample sequenced in a study of glioma-infiltrating T cells after dendritic cell vaccination. Assay: immunoSEQ multiplex PCR; the TCRdb copy retains only in-frame clones and omits some. This sample has about 82,000 clones, with about 90% found just once. The sample in question was blood, obtained before dendritic cell vaccination. The receptors were sampled from a human donor with glioblastoma.

The chain has TRBV10-3 and TRBJ1-5; D is ambiguous. Germline lookup yields CDR1 ENHRY and CDR2 SYGVKD. This CDR3 is 13 amino acids long. Trimming left V 2 bases short and J 4 bases short, with 6 bases between. The CDR3, as DNA: TGTGCCATCAGTGAGGGACTGAATCAGCCCCAGCATTTT. Its translation: CAISEGLNQPQHF.

This CDR3 is CASSLGQGTGNTIYF. CDR3 sequence (DNA): TGTGCCAGCAGCCTCGGACAGGGGACTGGAAACACCATATATTTT. The chain employs TRBV27 and TRBJ1-3, with 9 nucleotides matching TRBD1. J was trimmed by 2 bases and V by 6 bases; bases with no gene match: 5. This CDR3 is built from 15 residues. The germline CDR1 and CDR2 sequences are MNHEY and SMNVEV (reference sequence).

The rearrangement uses TRBV7-9 and TRBJ2-5; 9 bases align to TRBD1. With 5 bases clipped from V and 5 bases from J, the junction kept 6 bases outside the gene matches. CDR1 SEHNR and CDR2 FQNEAQ come from the germline V gene (reference sequence). CDR3 length: 14 amino acids. CDR3 sequence: CASSPGQGGETQYF. The CDR3 DNA reads TGTGCCAGCAGCCCGGGACAGGGAGGGGAGACCCAGTACTTC.

This sequence joins TRBV6-4 and TRBJ2-2; tentatively, D is TRBD1 (5 bases). Germline CDR1 MRHNA, CDR2 SNTAGT. V was trimmed by 2 bases and J by 4 bases, leaving 11 bases between them. The CDR3 is made up of 15 amino acids. The CDR3 region has the DNA TGTGCCAGCAGTGACATGGGGCGTGGCACCGGGGAGCTGTTTTTT. It specifies CASSDMGRGTGELFF.

CDR3 sequence (DNA): TGTGCCAGCAGCTTGAACAGGTACAATGAGCAGTTCTTC. It translates to CASSLNRYNEQFF. The genes are TRBV11-3 and TRBJ2-1; D possibly corresponds to TRBD1 (5 bases). Germline values: CDR1 SGHNT, CDR2 YENEEA. The germline V and J ends were trimmed by 3 bases and 4 bases, with 7 bases remaining between them. The length of the CDR3 is 13 residues.

The genes are TRBV5-6 and TRBJ1-2, with a tentative D call TRBD1 (5 bases). CDR1 SGHDT and CDR2 YYEEEE come from the germline V gene. Trimming cost V 2 bases and J 4 bases, with 12 bases left between them. The length of the CDR3 is 14 residues. CDR3 in amino acids: CASSFSGPVYGYTF. The CDR3 DNA follows: TGTGCCAGCAGCTTTTCAGGGCCGGTCTATGGCTACACCTTC.

The chain combines TRBV11-1 with TRBJ2-3; weak D call: TRBD2 (6 bases). CDR3 length equals 15 residues. Trimming pared 4 bases from V and 2 bases from J, leaving 13 bases between. The germline V gene has CDR1 SGHAT and CDR2 FQDESV (reference sequence). The CDR3 region has the DNA TGTGCCAGCAGCTCGGAAGGAGGGTCCACAGATACGCAGTATTTT. Translating it yields CASSSEGGSTDTQYF.

In its sample, this clone was seen once. The chain couples TRBV5-1 to TRBJ2-3; D possibly corresponds to TRBD2 (7 bases). Germline V gives CDR1 SGHRS, CDR2 YFSETQ. Trimming cost V 3 bases and J 2 bases, with 16 bases left between them. The CDR3 totals 16 residues. This CDR3 reads CASSSEGGQYTDTQYF. The CDR3 region has the DNA TGCGCCAGCAGCTCCGAGGGGGGGCAGTACACAGATACGCAGTATTTT.

This clone occurred once. V and J are TRBV30 and TRBJ2-7, with a possible D match to TRBD2 (5 bases). CDR1 and CDR2 from the germline V gene are GTSNPN and SVGIG (reference sequence). Trimming took off 8 bases at V and 0 bases at J, with 14 bases between the two ends. This CDR3 comprises 13 residues. Here the CDR3 reads CALTDSYSYEQYF. The CDR3 nucleotides are TGTGCCCTAACGGACTCCTACTCCTACGAGCAGTACTTC.

The chain carries TRBV5-8 and TRBJ1-5; 8 bases are shared with TRBD1. V dropped 5 bases and J dropped 6; count of bases not matched to a gene: 10. From germline, CDR1 is SGHTS and CDR2 YDEGEE. The CDR3 covers 15 residues. The CDR3 spells CASRTGGPSGQPQHF. In nucleotides, the CDR3 is TGTGCCAGCAGAACAGGGGGACCCTCGGGTCAGCCCCAGCATTTT.

The DNA of the CDR3 is TGCAGTGCTTGGACAGGGGGCAGATGGTTCTTC. It translates to CSAWTGGRWFF. This chain links TRBV20-1 with TRBJ2-1; 11 bases are shared with TRBD1. The V segment lost 5 bases and the J segment 15 bases; nucleotides outside the gene matches: 6. Germline lookup yields CDR1 DFQATT and CDR2 SNEGSKA (reference sequence). There are 11 residues in the CDR3.

In the case of this clone: Relative to the germline gene, one junction end is altered; a read error may explain this. The chain joins TRBV7-3 to TRBJ2-3, with no clear D. Germline V lookup: CDR1 SGHTA, CDR2 FQGTGA. The CDR3 sequence is 14 residues long. This chain's CDR3 is CASSPLGSRDTQYF. CDR3 DNA sequence: TGTGCCAGCAGCCCCCTGGGTAGCAGAGATACGCAGTATTTT.

V gene TRBV6-5 combines with J gene TRBJ1-1, with D unclear. The germline V gene encodes CDR1 MNHEY and CDR2 SVGAGI. The CDR3 runs 13 residues. The V end lost 6 bases, the J end lost 1 base, and 9 bases lay between the germline ends. The CDR3 loop is CASSPSGNTEAFF. The CDR3, as DNA: TGTGCCAGCAGCCCTTCGGGGAACACTGAAGCTTTCTTT.

This chain links TRBV7-2 with TRBJ1-1; D unclear. Germline CDR1 SGHTA, CDR2 FQGNSA. V lost 1 base to trimming and J lost 5 bases, with 8 bases between them. The CDR3 runs to 13 residues. The CDR3 bases are TGTGCCAGCAGCTTAGGGTTCGGGACTGAAGCTTTCTTT. It encodes CASSLGFGTEAFF.

The rearrangement joins TRBV2 to TRBJ2-5, with 9 positions matching TRBD1. J was trimmed by 5 bases and V by 6 bases; bases with no gene match: 10. The germline CDR1 and CDR2 sequences are SNHLY and FYNNEI. The CDR3 loop spans 15 amino acids. The chain's CDR3 is CASRRQGVERETQYF. CDR3 coding DNA: TGTGCCAGCAGGCGACAGGGGGTTGAGCGGGAGACCCAGTACTTC.

The chain employs TRBV30 and TRBJ1-2, with 9 nucleotides matching TRBD1. The CDR3 is made up of 15 amino acids. Germline lookup yields CDR1 GTSNPN and CDR2 SVGIG (reference sequence). The V segment lost 3 bases and the J segment 5 bases; nucleotides outside the gene matches: 10. CDR3 residues: CAWSRDRVIRYGYTF. The CDR3 region has the DNA TGTGCCTGGAGCCGGGACAGGGTGATCAGGTATGGCTACACCTTC.

The CDR3 nucleotides are TGTGCCAGCAGTGAGGTCGGGGGAAGCACAGATACGCAGTATTTT. It translates to CASSEVGGSTDTQYF. The rearrangement uses TRBV6-1 and TRBJ2-3, with TRBD2 as a possible D gene (6 bases). V was cut by 3 bases and J by 0 bases, with 10 bases left in between. Germline V CDR1 and CDR2: MNHNS, SASEGT. The CDR3 extends over 15 amino acids.

The chain recombines TRBV10-2 with TRBJ1-1, with no clear D. Germline V gene sequence: CDR1 WSHSY, CDR2 SAAADI. Between the trimmed V and J ends, which lost 7 bases and 0 bases, there was a span of 6 bases. This CDR3 contains 12 residues. Written as DNA, the CDR3 is TGCGCCAGCAAACAGATGAACACTGAAGCTTTCTTT. Translated: CASKQMNTEAFF.

The genes are TRBV29-1 and TRBJ1-1; no reliable D call. Looked up from germline, CDR1 is SQVTM and CDR2 is ANQGSEA. V was pared by 7 bases and J by 8 bases, with 11 bases between. The CDR3 runs 10 residues. The CDR3 region is CSGATREAFF. CDR3 DNA: TGCAGCGGCGCCACGAGAGAAGCTTTCTTT.

This clone was counted a single time. The chain carries TRBV4-2 and TRBJ2-1, with 10 bases matching TRBD2. Germline-derived CDR1 and CDR2 are LGHNA and YNFKEQ. After removal of 0 bases from V and 4 bases from J, the junction contained 3 bases not matched to a gene. This CDR3 is built from 16 residues. The CDR3 DNA reads as TGTGCCAGCAGCCAAGATCGAGCGGGAGGGTACAATGAGCAGTTCTTC. Its protein product is CASSQDRAGGYNEQFF.

This clone was picked up one time. The V gene is TRBV30, the J gene TRBJ2-5; TRBD1 agrees at 12 bases. V shed 3 bases and J 4 bases; nucleotides not matched to a gene: 9. Germline V gives CDR1 GTSNPN, CDR2 SVGIG (reference sequence). The CDR3 is 16 residues long. The CDR3 sequence: CAWSDNRDRGRETQYF. The CDR3, as DNA: TGTGCCTGGAGCGATAACCGGGACAGGGGGCGAGAGACCCAGTACTTC.

The V gene is TRBV10-3, the J gene TRBJ1-2; the D gene is possibly TRBD1 (5 bases). CDR1 is ENHRY and CDR2 is SYGVKD in the germline V gene. This CDR3 spans 15 amino acids. Deletions cut 0 bases from V and 6 bases from J, with 14 bases between. The CDR3 reads CAISESIGVDNGYTF. CDR3 bases: TGTGCCATCAGTGAGTCGATAGGGGTAGATAATGGCTACACCTTC.

The V call is TRBV29-1, the J call TRBJ1-3, with 8 bases fitting TRBD1. Trimming took 4 bases from V and 0 from J; bases not matched to a gene: 2. The CDR3 is made up of 14 amino acids. The germline CDR1 and CDR2 sequences are SQVTM and ANQGSEA. CDR3 nucleotide sequence: TGCAGCGTTGTCACAGGGGGCTCTGGAAACACCATATATTTT. This encodes CSVVTGGSGNTIYF.

The chain joins TRBV2 to TRBJ1-2; perhaps TRBD1 as D (6 bases). Trimming removed 5 bases from V and 2 bases from J, with 12 bases in between. The CDR3 extends over 14 amino acids. CDR1 is SNHLY, CDR2 FYNNEI, per germline. Written as DNA, the CDR3 is TGTGCCAGCAGTTCAACAGGGATCAACTATGGCTACACCTTC. It translates to CASSSTGINYGYTF.

The rearrangement links TRBV5-1 to TRBJ2-5; 12 nucleotides line up with TRBD2. Germline assignment: CDR1 SGHRS and CDR2 YFSETQ. V lost 7 bases, J lost 5 bases, and 9 bases stayed unmatched. This CDR3 is built from 15 residues. The CDR3 coding sequence is TGCGCCAGCCGTACGAGCGGACTAGCGGGGGAGACCCAGTACTTC. Translating gives CASRTSGLAGETQYF.

The rearrangement links TRBV7-2 to TRBJ2-1; perhaps TRBD2 as D (6 bases). The germline CDR1 and CDR2 sequences are SGHTA and FQGNSA. Trimming shortened V by 0 bases and J by 9 bases, and 6 bases separated the two germline ends. This CDR3 comprises 12 residues. For the CDR3, the DNA is TGTGCCAGCAGCTTAGCGGGGGGTGAGCAGTTCTTC. Translation gives CASSLAGGEQFF.

The chain recombines TRBV29-1 with TRBJ2-1; 10 nucleotides align to TRBD1. Germline V CDR1 and CDR2: SQVTM, ANQGSEA. The CDR3 sequence is 14 residues long. The V gene end was trimmed by 3 bases and the J gene end by 3 bases; junction bases not matched to a gene: 2. The CDR3 is CSVEGQGNYNEQFF. The DNA for the CDR3 is TGCAGCGTTGAGGGACAGGGGAACTACAATGAGCAGTTCTTC.